The 21 T cell receptor beta chains below were found in one sample sequenced in a study of T cells after yellow fever vaccination. TCRdb called the 5' RACE reads again in MiXCR, with one record for every CDR3 protein. The sample holds a few hundred thousand distinct CDR3 sequences, around 20% seen once. The specimen comprised PBMCs, sampled before the yellow fever booster vaccination. The receptor source for this set is a man between 18 and 35 years old who received the YFV17D yellow fever vaccine.

In this sample, this clonotype turned up a few times. V usage is TRBV12-3 or TRBV12-4 and J usage is TRBJ2-2; D may be TRBD1 (5 bases). V lost 5 bases to trimming and J lost 3 bases, with 10 bases between them. The CDR3 totals 14 residues. CDR3 protein: CASSKQGHTGELFF. The CDR3 nucleotides are TGTGCCAGCAGTAAGCAGGGCCACACCGGGGAGCTGTTTTTT.

This chain joins TRBV9 and TRBJ2-3; D gene ambiguous. The CDR3 is 18 residues long. Germline CDR1 reads SGDLS; CDR2 reads YYNGEE. Trimming took 0 bases from V and 2 from J, leaving 19 bases between them. For the CDR3, the DNA is TGTGCCAGCAGCGTAGCTACTGGTGGGCAACCGATCACAGATACGCAGTATTTT. It specifies CASSVATGGQPITDTQYF.

In this sample, this clonotype turned up a few times. This chain uses TRBV6-5 with TRBJ2-5, with a tentative D call TRBD1 (6 bases). V was trimmed by 2 bases and J by 3 bases, leaving 13 bases between them. Per the germline V gene, CDR1 is MNHEY and CDR2 is SVGAGI. The CDR3 spans 15 residues. The CDR3 reads CASSYGQGLEETQYF. CDR3 nucleotides: TGTGCCAGCAGTTACGGGCAGGGGCTGGAAGAGACCCAGTACTTC.

This clonotype was counted a few times. V is TRBV7-2 and J is TRBJ2-1, with 7 bases fitting TRBD1. V was clipped by 5 bases and J by 2 bases; unmatched bases: 6. The CDR3 loop spans 15 amino acids. Germline CDR1 reads SGHTA; CDR2 reads FQGNSA. The CDR3 DNA is TGTGCCAGCAGCCTTACAGGGGTGACCTACAATGAGCAGTTCTTC. This translates into CASSLTGVTYNEQFF.

The CDR3 protein is CASTGGTWGQFF. CDR3 bases: TGTGCCAGTACAGGGGGCACGTGGGGGCAGTTCTTC. The chain is built from TRBV11-2 and TRBJ2-1, with TRBD1 identical over 9 bases. Germline loops: CDR1 SGHAT, CDR2 FQNNGV. V shed 9 bases and J 12 bases; nucleotides not matched to a gene: 9. This CDR3 region has 12 residues. The complete variable domain, with remaining parts taken from reference TRBV11-2 and TRBJ2-1, reads EAGVAQSPRYKIIEKRQSVAFWCNPISGHATLYWYQQILGQGPKLLIQFQNNGVVDDSQLPKDRFSAERLKGVDSTLKIQPAKLEDSAVYLCASTGGTWGQFFGPGTRLTVL.

V and J are TRBV6-2 or TRBV6-3 and TRBJ1-6; TRBD1 might be the D (6 bases). The CDR3 runs to 16 residues. V lost 7 bases to trimming and J lost 8 bases, with 21 bases between them. CDR1 MNHEY and CDR2 SVGEGT come from the germline V gene. This CDR3 reads CASTLQGGESYSPLHF. CDR3 bases: TGTGCCAGCACCCTACAGGGCGGTGAATCTTATTCACCCCTCCACTTT.

The V and J genes are TRBV5-1 and TRBJ1-2; D gene uncertain. Germline values: CDR1 SGHRS, CDR2 YFSETQ. The CDR3 is made up of 14 amino acids. Trimming took off 4 bases at V and 0 bases at J, with 10 bases between the two ends. The CDR3 coding sequence is TGCGCCAGCAGCACATATGGCACTAACTATGGCTACACCTTC. Protein sequence: CASSTYGTNYGYTF.

This clonotype was detected many times. The chain recombines TRBV12-3 or TRBV12-4 with TRBJ1-1; no clear D gene. The CDR3 sequence is 12 residues long. V was shortened by 1 base and J by 8 bases, with 8 bases between the two germline ends. The CDR3 loop reads CASSLGGAEAFF. The DNA for the CDR3 is TGTGCCAGCAGTTTAGGCGGAGCCGAAGCTTTCTTT.

There are a few counts of this clonotype. The chain combines TRBV10-3 with TRBJ1-1; no firm D call. The CDR3 length is 12 residues. CDR1 and CDR2 from the germline V gene are ENHRY and SYGVKD. Trimming cost V 3 bases and J 8 bases, with 10 bases left between them. In nucleotides, the CDR3 is TGTGCCATCAGTGAACGTCCAACGGAAGCTTTCTTT. Translating it yields CAISERPTEAFF.

The chain uses TRBV12-3 or TRBV12-4 and TRBJ2-1, with D possibly TRBD2 on 6 matching bases. With 6 bases removed from V and 4 bases from J, the gap between germline ends came to 13 bases. The length of the CDR3 is 14 residues. The CDR3 spells CASRSRAGYNEQFF. CDR3 DNA: TGTGCCAGCAGATCTCGAGCGGGTTACAATGAGCAGTTCTTC.

This clonotype has only a few counts. V usage is TRBV15 and J usage is TRBJ2-5; D remains ambiguous. CDR1 and CDR2 (germline): LNHNV, YYDKDF (reference sequence). The CDR3 extends over 13 amino acids. The V and J ends lost 5 bases and 2 bases respectively, with 9 bases between them. CDR3 nucleotide sequence: TGTGCCACCAGCGGGCCCCCACAAGAGACCCAGTACTTC. Its protein is CATSGPPQETQYF.

Ten or more counts support this clonotype. CDR3 nucleotides: TGTGCCAGCAGCTTGAACAGAATAAGATCAGATACGCAGTATTTT. Its protein is CASSLNRIRSDTQYF. V is TRBV5-5 and J is TRBJ2-3; D ambiguous. Germline assignment: CDR1 SGHKS and CDR2 YYEKEE (reference sequence). V gave up 1 base and J gave up 4 bases, with 13 bases separating them. The length of the CDR3 is 15 residues.

Ten or more counts support this clonotype. J is TRBJ1-2 and V is TRBV12-3 or TRBV12-4, with TRBD1 as a possible D gene (6 bases). V shed 5 bases and J shed 8 bases, with 18 bases lying between them. This CDR3 has 14 residues. The chain's CDR3 is CASSPGGSGGGYTF. DNA for the CDR3: TGTGCCAGCAGTCCGGGGGGTTCCGGGGGCGGCTACACCTTC.

This clonotype was observed a few times. This sequence joins TRBV6-1 and TRBJ2-7; 10 bases align to TRBD1. Germline V gene sequence: CDR1 MNHNS, CDR2 SASEGT. The CDR3 is made up of 14 amino acids. With 5 bases clipped from V and 6 bases from J, the junction kept 7 bases outside the gene matches. CDR3 amino acids: CASSLRTGGVEQYF. The CDR3 coding sequence is TGTGCCAGCAGTCTACGGACAGGGGGTGTCGAGCAGTACTTC.

The chain carries TRBV27 and TRBJ2-1, with D hard to call. The V and J ends lost 1 base and 6 bases respectively, with 10 bases between them. The germline CDR1 and CDR2 sequences are MNHEY and SMNVEV (reference sequence). The CDR3 extends over 14 amino acids. CDR3 DNA sequence: TGTGCCAGCAGTTTATTGGGGTACGGCAATGAGCAGTTCTTC. Residues: CASSLLGYGNEQFF.

The chain has TRBV6-4 and TRBJ1-1; D ambiguous. Between the trimmed V and J ends, which lost 6 bases and 1 base, there was a span of 9 bases. The CDR3 sequence is 13 residues long. Germline loops: CDR1 MRHNA, CDR2 SNTAGT. The CDR3 region is CASRLWENTEAFF. CDR3 coding DNA: TGTGCCAGCAGGCTCTGGGAGAACACTGAAGCTTTCTTT.

There are a few counts of this clonotype. V and J are TRBV20-1 and TRBJ1-5; tentative D call: TRBD1 (5 bases). CDR3 size: 14 residues. Trimming stripped 3 bases from V and 0 bases from J, with 9 bases between. Germline V lookup: CDR1 DFQATT, CDR2 SNEGSKA (reference sequence). The chain's CDR3 is CSARPGDSNQPQHF. The CDR3 bases are TGCAGTGCTAGGCCGGGGGATAGCAATCAGCCCCAGCATTTT.

The chain joins TRBV20-1 to TRBJ1-1; no definite D call. The CDR3 contains 13 residues. The V and J ends lost 6 bases and 0 bases respectively, with 11 bases between them. Germline lookup yields CDR1 DFQATT and CDR2 SNEGSKA (reference sequence). In DNA, the CDR3 is TGCAGTGCCCCGGGCCCCATGAACACTGAAGCTTTCTTT. It encodes CSAPGPMNTEAFF.

V and J are TRBV6-2 or TRBV6-3 and TRBJ2-7; possibly TRBD2 for D (5 bases). Germline lookup yields CDR1 MNHEY and CDR2 SVGEGT. V was shortened by 2 bases and J by 8 bases, with 22 bases between the two germline ends. The CDR3 loop spans 16 amino acids. CDR3 nucleotide sequence: TGTGCCAGCAGTTACCCACACGGCGCTAAGCGGCATCAGCAGTACGTC. Translation gives CASSYPHGAKRHQQYV.

The chain has TRBV7-6 and TRBJ2-1; 7 nucleotides align to TRBD2. Trimming removed 5 bases from V and 7 bases from J; junction bases left unmatched: 8. The germline CDR1 and CDR2 sequences are SGHVS and FNYEAQ. This CDR3 spans 14 amino acids. For the CDR3, the DNA is TGTGCCAGCAGCCTCCGTTGGGGGGGGAATGAGCAGTTCTTC. This sequence encodes CASSLRWGGNEQFF.

The genes are TRBV27 and TRBJ2-7, with D perhaps TRBD1 (5 bases). With 6 bases removed from V and 2 bases from J, the gap between germline ends came to 11 bases. This CDR3 has 13 amino acids. The germline gives CDR1 MNHEY, CDR2 SMNVEV (reference sequence). CDR3 in DNA: TGTGCCAGCAGCCGACAGATGACCTACGAGCAGTACTTC. It encodes CASSRQMTYEQYF.